This is a list of T cell receptor beta chains from one sample in a study of beta chain features in type 1 diabetes. Profiled with immunoSEQ multiplex PCR; TCRdb holds only in-frame clones, not every one. The data contain about 340,000 clones, 6.5% to 10% of them singletons. Sequenced input: central memory CD4+ T cells from blood. These receptors came from a woman aged 18-30 years in good health. Both conserved end residues are part of each CDR3. Fields, in order: D gene, V gene, clone size, J gene, CDR3 DNA, CDR3 protein. D genes are given only for firm matches. Size values are once, few and many counts, or a class for expanded clones, and some rows have none.

D: .
V: TRBV18
size: .
J: TRBJ2-3
DNA: TGTGCCAGCTCACCAGTTAGCGGCTCAGATACGCAGTATTTT
CDR3: CASSPVSGSDTQYF

D: .
V: TRBV5-8
size: .
J: TRBJ1-5
DNA: TGTGCCAGCAGCTTGGTGGGCAGCCTCCAGCCCCAGCATTTT
CDR3: CASSLVGSLQPQHF

D: .
V: TRBV5-1
size: once
J: TRBJ2-3
DNA: TGCGCCAGCTCCATCCGGGATACGCAGTATTTT
CDR3: CASSIRDTQYF

D: .
V: TRBV18
size: .
J: TRBJ1-1
DNA: TGTGCCAGCTCACCACCGGGGTCCAGGGTGGCTTTCTTT
CDR3: CASSPPGSRVAFF

D: TRBD1
V: TRBV7-9
size: few
J: TRBJ1-5
DNA: TGTGCCACCCAACCCCGGACAGGGGAGCCCCAGCATTTT
CDR3: CATQPRTGEPQHF

D: .
V: TRBV5-6
size: .
J: TRBJ2-1
DNA: TGTGCCAGCAGCTTGGGAAAAATAATAGGGAATGAGCAGTTCTTC
CDR3: CASSLGKIIGNEQFF

D: .
V: TRBV6-6
size: .
J: TRBJ2-7
DNA: TGTGCCAGCAGTATCATGAGGGAGGACGAGCAGTACTTC
CDR3: CASSIMREDEQYF

D: .
V: TRBV7-5
size: .
J: TRBJ2-7
DNA: TGTGCCAGAAGCTTAAAATCGGGAGGGATCTACGAGCAGTACTTC
CDR3: CARSLKSGGIYEQYF

D: .
V: TRBV5-4
size: many
J: TRBJ1-4
DNA: TGTGCCAGCAGACCAGACAGATTTAATGAAAAACTGTTTTTT
CDR3: CASRPDRFNEKLFF

D: TRBD2
V: TRBV6-5
size: .
J: TRBJ2-1
DNA: TGTGCCAGCAGTCCGGGAGGGTCGGTGTTCTTC
CDR3: CASSPGGSVFF

D: TRBD2
V: TRBV7-3
size: few
J: TRBJ2-5
DNA: TGTGCCAGCAGCTTGGGACTAGCGGGAGTTGAGACCCAGTACTTC
CDR3: CASSLGLAGVETQYF

D: .
V: TRBV7-2
size: .
J: TRBJ2-5
DNA: TGTGCCAGCAGGCCCGGACCGTACCAAGAGACCCAGTACTTC
CDR3: CASRPGPYQETQYF

D: TRBD2
V: TRBV29-1
size: .
J: TRBJ2-5
DNA: TGCAGCGTTGAACCGACGGCGGGGGACCAAGAGACCCAGTACTTC
CDR3: CSVEPTAGDQETQYF

D: TRBD2
V: TRBV7-2
size: few
J: TRBJ2-5
DNA: TGTGCCAGCACTCCAGGTACTAGCGGGAGAGAGACCCAGTACTTC
CDR3: CASTPGTSGRETQYF

D: .
V: TRBV18
size: .
J: TRBJ1-4
DNA: TGTGCCAGCTCACCTGGGGCAACTAATGAAAAACTGTTTTTT
CDR3: CASSPGATNEKLFF

D: TRBD2
V: TRBV7-6
size: .
J: TRBJ2-5
DNA: TGTGCCAGCAGCTTAGCCCCAGCGGGAGGGTGGGAGACCCAGTACTTC
CDR3: CASSLAPAGGWETQYF

D: .
V: TRBV4-1
size: few
J: TRBJ1-2
DNA: TGCGCCAGCAGCCAAGTCGGACCGCAGGACTATGGCTACACCTTC
CDR3: CASSQVGPQDYGYTF

D: .
V: TRBV5-1
size: few
J: TRBJ2-2
DNA: TGCGCCAGCAGCTGGGGACACAACACCGGGGAGCTGTTTTTT
CDR3: CASSWGHNTGELFF

D: .
V: TRBV11-2
size: .
J: TRBJ2-2
DNA: TGTGCCAGCAGCTTAAATTGGGACACCGGGGAGCTGTTTTTT
CDR3: CASSLNWDTGELFF

D: .
V: TRBV18
size: few
J: TRBJ2-1
DNA: TGTGCCAGCTCACCACAGGCGTCATACAATGAGCAGTTCTTC
CDR3: CASSPQASYNEQFF

D: .
V: TRBV7-2
size: few
J: TRBJ1-1
DNA: TGTGCCAGCAGCCCTTATAACCGGGGGACGGCGGGGAACACTGAAGCTTTCTTT
CDR3: CASSPYNRGTAGNTEAFF

D: TRBD1
V: TRBV14
size: many
J: TRBJ2-4
DNA: TGTGCCAGCAGCCCCACAGGGGGAAACATTCAGTACTTC
CDR3: CASSPTGGNIQYF

D: .
V: TRBV5-1
size: .
J: TRBJ2-7
DNA: TGCGCCAGCAGCTTGCGGGGCAGAGACTCCTACGAGCAGTACTTC
CDR3: CASSLRGRDSYEQYF

D: TRBD2
V: TRBV5-1
size: .
J: TRBJ2-7
DNA: TGCGCCAGCACCCCGGACGGTAGCGGGAATGCGTACTTC
CDR3: CASTPDGSGNAYF

D: TRBD1
V: TRBV7-2
size: few
J: TRBJ2-1
DNA: TGTGCCAGCAGCTTAGTCGGGACAGGGTTTGTCAATGAGCAGTTCTTC
CDR3: CASSLVGTGFVNEQFF

D: .
V: TRBV9
size: .
J: TRBJ1-1
DNA: TGTGCCAGCAGCTTGGACAGCCTGAACACTGAAGCTTTCTTT
CDR3: CASSLDSLNTEAFF

D: .
V: TRBV18
size: few
J: TRBJ2-1
DNA: TGTGCCAGCTCACCAAGGATACGGGAGATACAGTTCTTC
CDR3: CASSPRIREIQFF

D: .
V: TRBV15
size: .
J: TRBJ2-3
DNA: TGTGCCACCAGGATGAACAGGGTTCGCACAGATACGCAGTATTTT
CDR3: CATRMNRVRTDTQYF

D: .
V: TRBV7-9
size: few
J: TRBJ1-2
DNA: TGTGCCAGCAGCCCCGACGCGGGGATGGCTGGCTACACCTTC
CDR3: CASSPDAGMAGYTF

D: .
V: TRBV28
size: many
J: TRBJ2-7
DNA: TGTGCCAGCAGTTCCTCCCAAACAGGCTACGAGCAGTACTTC
CDR3: CASSSSQTGYEQYF

D: TRBD1
V: TRBV6-5
size: .
J: TRBJ2-1
DNA: TGTGCCAGCAGTTACTCATGGGACAGGGGGAATGAGCAGTTCTTC
CDR3: CASSYSWDRGNEQFF

D: TRBD1
V: TRBV11-2
size: few
J: TRBJ2-1
DNA: TGTGCCAGCCTGGACAGGGTCATCGATGAGCAGTTCTTC
CDR3: CASLDRVIDEQFF

D: .
V: TRBV9
size: few
J: TRBJ2-7
DNA: TGTGCCAGCAGCGTAGTTAAGTGGTGGGCCCGTTCCTACGAGCAGTACTTC
CDR3: CASSVVKWWARSYEQYF

D: TRBD2
V: TRBV5-6
size: .
J: TRBJ2-2
DNA: TGTGCCAGCAGCTTGTGGACTAGCGGGAGCCCCGGGGAGCTGTTTTTT
CDR3: CASSLWTSGSPGELFF

D: .
V: TRBV7-9
size: few
J: TRBJ2-1
DNA: TGTGCCAGCAGCTTAGTGAGGCTTGGGTATGAGCAGTTCTTC
CDR3: CASSLVRLGYEQFF

D: .
V: TRBV14
size: few
J: TRBJ2-7
DNA: TGTGCCAGCAGCCATCAACAGTCGGGTGGGAAAAACTTC
CDR3: CASSHQQSGGKNF

D: .
V: TRBV7-9
size: .
J: TRBJ2-1
DNA: TGTGCCAGCAGCTTTAATTCTCTGACAGAGCAGTTCTTC
CDR3: CASSFNSLTEQFF

D: .
V: TRBV7-2
size: many
J: TRBJ1-2
DNA: TGTGCCAGCAGCCCAGGACAGCCCAACTATGGCTACACCTTC
CDR3: CASSPGQPNYGYTF

D: TRBD2
V: TRBV7-2
size: few
J: TRBJ2-3
DNA: TGTGCCAGCAGCTTAGCTGCGGGAGCTACAGATACGCAGTATTTT
CDR3: CASSLAAGATDTQYF

D: .
V: TRBV11-2
size: few
J: TRBJ2-1
DNA: TGTGCCAGCAGCATCCCGGGGACCCATCATCCTGAGCAGTTCTTC
CDR3: CASSIPGTHHPEQFF

D: .
V: TRBV2
size: few
J: TRBJ1-2
DNA: TGTGCCAGCAGTGAAGAGGGGACCTCATATGGCTACACCTTC
CDR3: CASSEEGTSYGYTF

D: .
V: TRBV7-6
size: .
J: TRBJ2-5
DNA: TGTGCCAGCAGCCCAAACCACCAAGAGACCCAGTACTTC
CDR3: CASSPNHQETQYF

D: TRBD2
V: TRBV28
size: few
J: TRBJ2-2
DNA: TGTGCCAGCAGGACTAGCCCCCGGGAGCTGTTTTTT
CDR3: CASRTSPRELFF

D: TRBD2
V: TRBV6-6
size: few
J: TRBJ2-1
DNA: TGTGCCAGCAGTTTTTCTAGCGGCCTAGGGAATGAGCAGTTCTTC
CDR3: CASSFSSGLGNEQFF

D: .
V: TRBV28
size: few
J: TRBJ2-5
DNA: TGTGCCAGCACCGAAAGCGGCTCGCGATCCGAGACCCAGTACTTC
CDR3: CASTESGSRSETQYF

D: .
V: TRBV7-8
size: few
J: TRBJ1-2
DNA: TGTGCCAGCAGCCTGGGGAGGTCTGCTGGCTACACCTTC
CDR3: CASSLGRSAGYTF

D: TRBD1
V: TRBV7-2
size: few
J: TRBJ2-7
DNA: TGTGCCAGCAGCTTACGACAGGGCAGCTCCTACGAGCAGTACTTC
CDR3: CASSLRQGSSYEQYF

D: TRBD1
V: TRBV6-6
size: .
J: TRBJ1-5
DNA: TGTGCCAGCGGAAGGGGACAGCCCGATCAGCCCCAGCATTTT
CDR3: CASGRGQPDQPQHF

D: TRBD1
V: TRBV6-5
size: .
J: TRBJ1-6
DNA: TGTGCCAGCAGCAGACAGGGTCGGACACCCCTCCACTTT
CDR3: CASSRQGRTPLHF

D: .
V: TRBV7-9
size: .
J: TRBJ2-3
DNA: TGTGCCAGCAGCTTAGCGTATGAGGGGGAGACAGATACGCAGTATTTT
CDR3: CASSLAYEGETDTQYF

D: TRBD2
V: TRBV7-9
size: many
J: TRBJ2-3
DNA: TGTGCCAGCAGCTACCGGACCGGGGGGACAGATACGCAGTATTTT
CDR3: CASSYRTGGTDTQYF

D: TRBD2
V: TRBV7-2
size: few
J: TRBJ2-1
DNA: TGTGCCAGCAGCTCAATAGCGGGAGACAACCTCAATGAGCAGTTCTTC
CDR3: CASSSIAGDNLNEQFF

D: .
V: TRBV28
size: many
J: TRBJ2-7
DNA: TGTGCCAGCTCGCGCCCCTACGAGCAGTACTTC
CDR3: CASSRPYEQYF

D: .
V: TRBV9
size: .
J: TRBJ1-4
DNA: TGTGCCAGCAGCGCCCCGGACAGAGGAAATGAAAAACTGTTTTTT
CDR3: CASSAPDRGNEKLFF

D: TRBD2
V: TRBV6-6
size: .
J: TRBJ2-1
DNA: TGTGCCAGCAGTGCGGGAGGGCCGGGCAATGAGCAGTTCTTC
CDR3: CASSAGGPGNEQFF